This is a list of T cell receptor beta chains from one sample in a study of blood T cell repertoires in COVID-19. Produced via immunoSEQ multiplex PCR; TCRdb's table is partial and in-frame only. The table includes about 350,000 clones, about 90% detected once. Sequencing was carried out using PBMCs or T cells enriched from blood (not recorded which). These TCRs come from a woman in her twenties or thirties who had recovered from COVID-19. Each CDR3 is given with its conserved first and last residue. Fields, in order: CDR3 DNA, CDR3 protein, D gene, clone size, CDR3 length, V gene, J gene. D genes are given only for firm matches. Not all rows give a size; the values are once, few, many and, for expanded clones, a class.

TGCGCCAGCAGCGTAGACCGGGGGGGCACAATCACAGATACGCAGTATTTT	CASSVDRGGTITDTQYF	TRBD2	.	17	TRBV4-3	TRBJ2-3
TGTGCCAGCACCACCCCCGACGTCAGGGGTTCACCCCTCCACTTT	CASTTPDVRGSPLHF	.	few	15	TRBV28	TRBJ1-6
TGCAGCGTTGTAGGGACTTTTGAAGCTTTCTTT	CSVVGTFEAFF	.	.	11	TRBV29-1	TRBJ1-1
TGTGCCAGCAGTACCCGGGAGGATCAGCCCCAGCATTTT	CASSTREDQPQHF	.	.	13	TRBV6-5	TRBJ1-5
TGTGCCAGCAGCCATGGGGACAGGGGACCCGGACAGCCCCAGCATTTT	CASSHGDRGPGQPQHF	TRBD1	.	16	TRBV3-1/TRBV3-2	TRBJ1-5
TGTGCCAGCAGCCCTCCGGCCGGGTGGACTGAAGCTTTCTTT	CASSPPAGWTEAFF	.	.	14	TRBV9	TRBJ1-1
TGTGCCAGCAGCCACAGGGGTGGCAATCAGCCCCAGCATTTT	CASSHRGGNQPQHF	TRBD1	.	14	TRBV6-5	TRBJ1-5
TGTGCCAGCAGTTTAGAATACGGGAGAACTGAAGCTTTCTTT	CASSLEYGRTEAFF	.	.	14	TRBV28	TRBJ1-1
TGTGCCAGCAGCGTAGACGCCGTGGGGCGTGAAGCTTTCTTT	CASSVDAVGREAFF	.	.	14	TRBV9	TRBJ1-1
TGTGCCTGGAGTGCCCTCCTTTTTAAGAGGGGAAACACCATATATTTT	CAWSALLFKRGNTIYF	.	.	16	TRBV30	TRBJ1-3
TGTGCCAGCAGCTCTGGCTCCAGGGGTATGCGCACAGATACGCAGTATTTT	CASSSGSRGMRTDTQYF	.	once	17	TRBV11-3	TRBJ2-3
TGTGCCAGTAGTATACGACTAGCGGGGGAGCAGTACTTC	CASSIRLAGEQYF	TRBD2	.	13	TRBV19	TRBJ2-7
TGTGCCAGTAGTCTGTTTGGGGTCGACAGAAAGAACACCGGGGAGCTGTTTTTT	CASSLFGVDRKNTGELFF	.	.	18	TRBV19	TRBJ2-2
TGTGCCAGCAGTTTAAACCTAGGCTACACCTTC	CASSLNLGYTF	.	.	11	TRBV28	TRBJ1-2
TGCGCCAGCAGCCAAGCCCTCTTCCGGCGGGGAAGCTACAATGAGCAGTTCTTC	CASSQALFRRGSYNEQFF	.	few	18	TRBV4-1	TRBJ2-1
TGTGCCAGCAGCTTAGAACTTCTGGGGGGCACTGAAGCTTTCTTT	CASSLELLGGTEAFF	.	once	15	TRBV7-2	TRBJ1-1
TGTGCCATCAGTGAGACCACAGGATACCAAGAGACCCAGTACTTC	CAISETTGYQETQYF	.	.	15	TRBV10-3	TRBJ2-5
TGTGCCAGTAGTATAGGGGTGAGGGAGACCCAGTACTTC	CASSIGVRETQYF	.	.	13	TRBV19	TRBJ2-5
TGTGCCAGCAGGGACAGGGGGCTAGAGACCCAGTACTTC	CASRDRGLETQYF	TRBD1	.	13	TRBV6-5	TRBJ2-5
TGTGCCAGCGGACTAGCGGGGAGTCAGTACTTC	CASGLAGSQYF	TRBD2	.	11	TRBV7-2	TRBJ2-7
TGTGCCATCAGTGAGACGCCGCTGCGGGGGGGGGAGACCCAGTACTTC	CAISETPLRGGETQYF	TRBD2	.	16	TRBV10-3	TRBJ2-5
TGTGCCAGCAGCGCCCTTCGACAGGGGGGTTACTCACCCCTCCACTTT	CASSALRQGGYSPLHF	TRBD1	.	16	TRBV5-8	TRBJ1-6
TGCGCCAGCAGCTTGGGCACAGGACAGTCCTACGAGCAGTACTTC	CASSLGTGQSYEQYF	.	.	15	TRBV5-1	TRBJ2-7
TGCGCCAGCAGCCAAGATTTTGGTGCAGGGGGCGGCTACACCTTC	CASSQDFGAGGGYTF	TRBD1	.	15	TRBV4-3	TRBJ1-2
TGTGCCAGCAGTTATGGGGACAGAAGCTCCTACGAGCAGTACTTC	CASSYGDRSSYEQYF	TRBD1	few	15	TRBV6-2/TRBV6-3	TRBJ2-7
TGCGCCAGCAGCCAAGCAGGACAGGGGAGTTTTTATGGCTACACCTTC	CASSQAGQGSFYGYTF	TRBD1	.	16	TRBV4-1	TRBJ1-2
TGTGCCAGCACACATCCGCGGGGTGGAGGAGGAAACACCATATATTTT	CASTHPRGGGGNTIYF	.	once	16	TRBV28	TRBJ1-3
TGTGCCTGGAGTGTTTCGGGGAGTGTGAAATCACCCCTCCACTTT	CAWSVSGSVKSPLHF	.	.	15	TRBV30	TRBJ1-6
TGTGCCAGCAGTCCCGACAGGGCCTATAGCAATCAGCCCCAGCATTTT	CASSPDRAYSNQPQHF	TRBD1	.	16	TRBV6-2/TRBV6-3	TRBJ1-5
TGTGCCAGCAGTGGGGGCGGTCTCGAAGGGGAGACCCAGTACTTC	CASSGGGLEGETQYF	.	.	15	TRBV27	TRBJ2-5
TGTGCCAGCAGTTCCTTGACAGGCGAAGCTTTCTTT	CASSSLTGEAFF	.	few	12	TRBV27	TRBJ1-1
TGTGCCAGCAGCCCCAGCGGACTTGGAGAGACCCAGTACTTC	CASSPSGLGETQYF	.	.	14	TRBV9	TRBJ2-5
TGCGCCAGCAGCCAAGATCCGGGACAGGGGACGGGAGGCTACACCTTC	CASSQDPGQGTGGYTF	TRBD1	.	16	TRBV4-3	TRBJ1-2
TGTGCCAGCAGTAGAGGACTCGGAGAGACCCAGTACTTC	CASSRGLGETQYF	.	.	13	TRBV6-2/TRBV6-3	TRBJ2-5
TGCGCCAGCAGGCCCACTGGGACAGGGGCAGAGACCCAGTACTTC	CASRPTGTGAETQYF	TRBD1	.	15	TRBV5-1	TRBJ2-5
TGCGCCAGCAGCCCCAGCGTTGAGCAGTTCTTC	CASSPSVEQFF	.	.	11	TRBV4-3	TRBJ2-1